This TCR beta chain is from a study of Ad26.COV2.S vaccination and SARS-CoV-2 variants (dated by TCRdb to about 2021). With regard to the full study: Vaccine-arm donors were drawn from COV1001, a multicentre, randomized, double-blind, placebo-controlled phase I-IIa trial of Ad26.COV2.S in healthy adults. Ad26.COV2.S was administered intramuscularly at a dose of 5x10^10 or 1x10^11 viral particles, either as one shot or as two shots given 56 days apart. The specificity and breadth of SARS-CoV-2-reactive T cell receptors after Ad26.COV2.S vaccination were assessed by TCRbeta repertoire sequencing. The TCR-sequenced set comprised approximately 30 samples: around 20 Ad26.COV2.S vaccine recipients, 5 placebo recipients and 8 SARS-CoV-2 convalescent individuals. Trial participants were randomized into five groups of five: low-dose or high-dose Ad26.COV2.S given once or twice, or placebo on both occasions. Investigators did not know the trial group allocation while performing experiments and assessing outcomes. What the study reported, not specific to this receptor: The study was not powered for comparison of responses between vaccine doses or regimens. After vaccination, substantial breadth of spike-specific CD8+ and CD4+ T cell responses was reported. The authors noted that total T cell responses may have been underestimated by the TCR breadth and depth analyses. Non-spike TCR breadth was comparable between vaccine and placebo recipients, consistent with the vaccine containing only spike. Compared with placebo recipients, Ad26.COV2.S recipients showed higher spike-specific TCR breadth (P = 0.0014).

Of note for this clone: Its antigen target is currently unknown. Nothing much larger sits one base from this clone, and base qualities are not available.

Taken with the paper, the label for treatment or condition translates to: some 19 received Ad26.COV2.S at low or high dose, single or two shots; several received placebo; per-sample allocation not given. Repertoires of vaccine and placebo recipients were sequenced from samples taken on day 63 after the first injection. In Cohort 1b, about 25 adults aged 18-55 years were enrolled at a single site in Boston, USA, between 29 July and 7 August 2020. Ad26.COV2.S was a replication-incompetent adenovirus type 26 vector expressing a prefusion-stabilized SARS-CoV-2 spike protein from the original Wuhan strain. Trimming removed 0 bases from V and 0 bases from J, leaving 18 bases between the germline ends. Looking up the germline V gene yields CDR1 LGHNA and CDR2 YSLEER. From cysteine to phenylalanine, the CDR3 is 19 amino acids long. Just CDR3 DNA is preserved here, 57 bases in frame from base 1. The immunoSEQ Assay was used to sequence TCRbeta CDR3 regions. After extraction, genomic DNA underwent amplification by bias-controlled multiplex PCR, followed by high-throughput sequencing. Under the source paper's analysis protocol: To quantify the absolute abundance of each unique TCRbeta CDR3 region, sequences were collapsed and filtered. Usable DNA was measured by amplifying reference genes present in all nucleated cells, and TCRbeta template counts were normalized to that usable DNA to estimate T cell fraction. Repertoire TCRs were annotated as SARS-CoV-2-specific by exact matching of V gene, CDR3 amino acid sequence and J gene to a known reactive TCR set. MIRA supplied the reference SARS-CoV-2 TCR set, which was filtered for enrichment in COVID-19-positive ImmuneCODE repertoires so that public or cross-reactive TCRs were removed. Based on the MIRA antigens, annotated TCRs were further analysed at the level of specific ORF or position within ORF. Depth was the summed frequency of annotated unique rearrangements, while breadth was defined as annotated unique rearrangements over total unique productive rearrangements. Two-sided Wilcoxon rank-sum tests were used to compare TCR breadth between groups. TCRdb carries this immuneACCESS record with in-frame sequences only. Its versions omit some clonotypes, under half of them owing to an unresolved V gene in the studies checked, with the rest unexplained. V and J calls and clone size follow that table, whereas D and trimming were derived from the DNA. A total of hundreds of thousands of clones appear in this sample, 92% of them only once. The ten most abundant clones make up over 1.5% of the sample.

The V and J genes are TRBV4-3 and TRBJ1-3; TRBD1 is a possible D gene, resting on 6 matching bases. This specimen consisted of peripheral blood, obtained in a trial of Ad26.COV2.S vaccine versus placebo. The clonotype comes from a person between 18 and 65 years old who received the Ad26.COV2.S COVID-19 vaccine or a placebo. The sequenced DNA is TGCGCCAGCAGCCAAGAACCAGGGGTCCTGCTGAACTCTGGAAACACCATATATTTT. Translated, it gives CASSQEPGVLLNSGNTIYF.